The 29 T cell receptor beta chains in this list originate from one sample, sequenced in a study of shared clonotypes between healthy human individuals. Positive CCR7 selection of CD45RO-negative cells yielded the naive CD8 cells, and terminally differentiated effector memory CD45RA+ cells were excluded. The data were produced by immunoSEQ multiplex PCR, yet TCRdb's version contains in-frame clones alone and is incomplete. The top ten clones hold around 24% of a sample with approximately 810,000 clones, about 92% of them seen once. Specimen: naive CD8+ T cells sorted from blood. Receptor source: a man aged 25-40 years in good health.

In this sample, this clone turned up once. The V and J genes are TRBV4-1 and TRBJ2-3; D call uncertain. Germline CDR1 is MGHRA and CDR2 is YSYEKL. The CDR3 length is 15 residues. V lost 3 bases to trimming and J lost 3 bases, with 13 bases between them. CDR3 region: CASSQGSFGTDTQYF. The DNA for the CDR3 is TGCGCCAGCAGCCAGGGGTCCTTCGGTACAGATACGCAGTATTTT.

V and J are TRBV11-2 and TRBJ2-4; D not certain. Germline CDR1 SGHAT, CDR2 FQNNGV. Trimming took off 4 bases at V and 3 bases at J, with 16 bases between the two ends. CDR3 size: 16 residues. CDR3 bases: TGTGCCAGCAGCTCGGTCGTCGGTCATGGCAAAAACATTCAGTACTTC. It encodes CASSSVVGHGKNIQYF. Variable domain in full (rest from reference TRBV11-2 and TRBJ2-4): EAGVAQSPRYKIIEKRQSVAFWCNPISGHATLYWYQQILGQGPKLLIQFQNNGVVDDSQLPKDRFSAERLKGVDSTLKIQPAKLEDSAVYLCASSSVVGHGKNIQYFGAGTRLSVL.

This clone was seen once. In nucleotides, the CDR3 is TGTGCCAGCAGCTTCTCGGTTGCCCACGAGCAGTACTTC. Amino acids: CASSFSVAHEQYF. The V gene is TRBV7-9, the J gene TRBJ2-7; the D is unclear. Trimming left V 3 bases short and J 5 bases short, with 11 bases between. CDR1 SEHNR and CDR2 FQNEAQ come from the germline V gene (reference sequence). The CDR3 runs to 13 residues.

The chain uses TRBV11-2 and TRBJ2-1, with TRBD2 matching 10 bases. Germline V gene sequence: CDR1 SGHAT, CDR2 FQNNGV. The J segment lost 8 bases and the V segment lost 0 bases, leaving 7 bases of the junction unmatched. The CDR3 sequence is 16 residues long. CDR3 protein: CASSLDRLAGVDEQFF. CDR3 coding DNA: TGTGCCAGCAGCTTAGATCGGCTAGCGGGAGTCGATGAGCAGTTCTTC.

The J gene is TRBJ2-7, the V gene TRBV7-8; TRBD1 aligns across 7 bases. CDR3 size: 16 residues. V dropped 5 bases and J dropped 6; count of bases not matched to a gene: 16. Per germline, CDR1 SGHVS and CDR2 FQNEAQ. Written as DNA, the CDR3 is TGTGCCAGCAGCGCCCTAGACAGGGTAGAAAGGGTCGAGCAGTACTTC. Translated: CASSALDRVERVEQYF.

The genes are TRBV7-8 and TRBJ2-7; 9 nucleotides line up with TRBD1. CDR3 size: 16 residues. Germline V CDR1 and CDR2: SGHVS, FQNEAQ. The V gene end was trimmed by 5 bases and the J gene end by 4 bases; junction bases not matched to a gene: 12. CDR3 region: CASSPRQGGVLYEQYF. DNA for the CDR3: TGTGCCAGCAGCCCGAGACAGGGGGGCGTTTTGTACGAGCAGTACTTC.

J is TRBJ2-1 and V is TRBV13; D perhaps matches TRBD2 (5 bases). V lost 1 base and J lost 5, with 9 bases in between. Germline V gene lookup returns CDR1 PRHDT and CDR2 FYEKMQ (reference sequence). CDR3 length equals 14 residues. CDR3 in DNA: TGTGCCAGCAGCTTAGCCCGGAGGAACAATGAGCAGTTCTTC. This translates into CASSLARRNNEQFF.

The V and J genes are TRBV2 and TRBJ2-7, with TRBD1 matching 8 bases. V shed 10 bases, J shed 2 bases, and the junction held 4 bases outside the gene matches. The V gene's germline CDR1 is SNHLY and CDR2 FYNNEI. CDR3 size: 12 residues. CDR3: CATRTGTYEQYF. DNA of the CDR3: TGTGCCACCCGGACAGGGACCTACGAGCAGTACTTC.

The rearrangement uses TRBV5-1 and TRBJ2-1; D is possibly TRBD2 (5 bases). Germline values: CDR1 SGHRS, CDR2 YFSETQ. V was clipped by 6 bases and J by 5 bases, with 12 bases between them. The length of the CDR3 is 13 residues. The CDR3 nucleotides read TGCGCCAGCACTCCGAGGGTCGACAATGAGCAGTTCTTC. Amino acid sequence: CASTPRVDNEQFF.

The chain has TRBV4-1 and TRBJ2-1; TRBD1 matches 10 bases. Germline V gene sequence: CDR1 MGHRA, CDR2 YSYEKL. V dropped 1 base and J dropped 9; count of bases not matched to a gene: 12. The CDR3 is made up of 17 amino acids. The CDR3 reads CASSQVSDRGRDSEQFF. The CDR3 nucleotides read TGCGCCAGCAGCCAAGTTAGTGACAGGGGGCGCGATAGTGAGCAGTTCTTC.

This chain's CDR3 is CASSQLPRTGVVLSNQPQHF. Here the CDR3 DNA reads TGCGCCAGCAGCCAATTACCCAGGACAGGGGTAGTTTTGAGCAATCAGCCCCAGCATTTT. The gene calls are TRBV4-1 and TRBJ1-5, with 9 bases identical to TRBD1. The CDR3 sequence is 20 residues long. V trimming: 2 bases; J trimming: 1 base; junction bases outside the gene matches: 15. CDR1 is MGHRA and CDR2 is YSYEKL in the germline V gene.

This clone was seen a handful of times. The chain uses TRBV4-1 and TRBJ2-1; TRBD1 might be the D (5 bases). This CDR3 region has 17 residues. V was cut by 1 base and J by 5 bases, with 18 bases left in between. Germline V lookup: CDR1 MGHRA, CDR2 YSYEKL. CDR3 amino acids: CASSQADAAFRDNEQFF. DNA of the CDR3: TGCGCCAGCAGCCAAGCCGACGCAGCCTTCAGGGACAATGAGCAGTTCTTC.

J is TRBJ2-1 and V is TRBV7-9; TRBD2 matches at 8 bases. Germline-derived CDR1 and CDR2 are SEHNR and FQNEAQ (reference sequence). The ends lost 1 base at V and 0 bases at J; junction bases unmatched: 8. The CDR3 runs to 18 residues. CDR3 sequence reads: CASSLVLSGISSYNEQFF. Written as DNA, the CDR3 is TGTGCCAGCAGCTTAGTGCTTAGCGGGATTAGCTCCTACAATGAGCAGTTCTTC.

The CDR3 nucleotides read TGTGCCAGCAGCGCAGGGCCCACCCCCTCCTACGAGCAGTACTTC. Its protein is CASSAGPTPSYEQYF. The rearrangement links TRBV27 to TRBJ2-7, with a tentative D call TRBD1 (5 bases). Germline assignment: CDR1 MNHEY and CDR2 SMNVEV (reference sequence). The CDR3 covers 15 residues. The V end lost 6 bases, the J end lost 0 bases, and 15 bases lay between the germline ends.

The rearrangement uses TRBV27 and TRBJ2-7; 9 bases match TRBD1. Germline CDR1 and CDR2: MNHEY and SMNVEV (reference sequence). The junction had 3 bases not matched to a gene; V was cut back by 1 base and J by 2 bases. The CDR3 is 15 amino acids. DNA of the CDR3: TGTGCCAGCAGTTTATGGGGGACAGGGACCTACGAGCAGTACTTC. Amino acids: CASSLWGTGTYEQYF.

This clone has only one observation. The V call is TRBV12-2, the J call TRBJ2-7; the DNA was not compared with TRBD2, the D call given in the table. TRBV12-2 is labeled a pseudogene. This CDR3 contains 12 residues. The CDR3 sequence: CASRLGRGEQYF. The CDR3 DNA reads TGTGCAAGTCGCTTAGGCCGCGGGGAGCAGTACTTC.

The CDR3 DNA is TGTGCCAGCAGCTTACGACAGGGAGTCATTCCGAACACTGAAGCTTTCTTT. It codes for CASSLRQGVIPNTEAFF. The chain recombines TRBV7-8 with TRBJ1-1, with 7 bases aligning to TRBD1. The germline V gene has CDR1 SGHVS and CDR2 FQNEAQ. V shed 2 bases, J shed 1 base, and the junction held 10 bases outside the gene matches. The CDR3 runs to 17 residues.

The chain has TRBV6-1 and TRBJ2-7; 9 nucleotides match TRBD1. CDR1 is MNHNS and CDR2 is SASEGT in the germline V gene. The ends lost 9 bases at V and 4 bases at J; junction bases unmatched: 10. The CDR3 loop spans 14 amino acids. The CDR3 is CASLPGQGWYEQYF. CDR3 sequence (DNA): TGTGCCAGTTTACCGGGACAGGGATGGTACGAGCAGTACTTC.

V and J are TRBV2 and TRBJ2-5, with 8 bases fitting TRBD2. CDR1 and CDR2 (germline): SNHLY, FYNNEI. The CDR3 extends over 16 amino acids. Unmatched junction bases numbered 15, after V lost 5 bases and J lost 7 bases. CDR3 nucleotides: TGTGCCAGCAGTTCCCTTGGTAGCGGGAATATTTGGACCCAGTACTTC. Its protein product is CASSSLGSGNIWTQYF.

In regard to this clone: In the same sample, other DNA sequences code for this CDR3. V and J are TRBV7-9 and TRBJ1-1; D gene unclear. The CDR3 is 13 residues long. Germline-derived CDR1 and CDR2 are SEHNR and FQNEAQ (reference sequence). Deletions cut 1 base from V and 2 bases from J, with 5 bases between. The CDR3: CASSLEGNTEAFF. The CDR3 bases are TGTGCCAGCAGCTTAGAGGGAAACACTGAAGCTTTCTTT.

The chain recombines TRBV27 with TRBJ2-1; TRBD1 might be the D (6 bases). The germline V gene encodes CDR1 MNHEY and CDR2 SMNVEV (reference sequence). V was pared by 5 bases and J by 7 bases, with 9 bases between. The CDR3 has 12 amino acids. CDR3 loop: CASSNRVNEQFF. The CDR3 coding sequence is TGTGCCAGCAGTAACAGGGTTAATGAGCAGTTCTTC.

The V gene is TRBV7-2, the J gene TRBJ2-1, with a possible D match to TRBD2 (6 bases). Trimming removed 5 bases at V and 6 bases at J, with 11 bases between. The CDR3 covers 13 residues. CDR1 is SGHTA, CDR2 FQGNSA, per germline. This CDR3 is CASSPLGGNEQFF. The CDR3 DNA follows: TGTGCCAGCAGCCCTCTCGGGGGCAATGAGCAGTTCTTC.

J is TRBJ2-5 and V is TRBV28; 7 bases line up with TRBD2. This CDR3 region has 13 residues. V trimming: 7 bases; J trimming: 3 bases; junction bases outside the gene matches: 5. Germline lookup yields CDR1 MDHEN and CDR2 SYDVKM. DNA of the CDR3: TGTGCCAGCATTCCCCGGGGGGAAGAGACCCAGTACTTC. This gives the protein CASIPRGEETQYF.

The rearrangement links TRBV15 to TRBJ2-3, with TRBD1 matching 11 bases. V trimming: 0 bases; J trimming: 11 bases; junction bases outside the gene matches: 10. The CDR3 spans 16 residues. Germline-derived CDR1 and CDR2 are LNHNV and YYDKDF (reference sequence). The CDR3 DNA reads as TGTGCCACCAGCAGAGAGGCGGGACAGGGGGTCTTGATGCAGTATTTT. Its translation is CATSREAGQGVLMQYF.

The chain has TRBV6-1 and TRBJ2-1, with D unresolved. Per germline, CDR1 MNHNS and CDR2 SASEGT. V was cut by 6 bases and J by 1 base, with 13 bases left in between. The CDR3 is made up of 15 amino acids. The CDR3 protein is CASSQHESSYNEQFF. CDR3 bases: TGTGCCAGCAGCCAACACGAGTCTTCCTACAATGAGCAGTTCTTC.

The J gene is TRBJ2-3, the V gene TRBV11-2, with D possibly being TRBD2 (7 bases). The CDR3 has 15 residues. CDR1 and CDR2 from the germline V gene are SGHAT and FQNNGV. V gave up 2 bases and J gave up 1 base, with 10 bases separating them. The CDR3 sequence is CASSLRGRGTDTQYF. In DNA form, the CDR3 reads TGTGCCAGCAGCTTAAGGGGGAGGGGCACAGATACGCAGTATTTT.

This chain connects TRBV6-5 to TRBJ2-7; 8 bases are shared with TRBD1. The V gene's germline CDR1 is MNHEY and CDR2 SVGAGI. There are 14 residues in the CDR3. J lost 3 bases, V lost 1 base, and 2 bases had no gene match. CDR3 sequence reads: CASSYLGQDYEQYF. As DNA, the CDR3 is TGTGCCAGCAGTTACTTGGGACAGGACTACGAGCAGTACTTC.

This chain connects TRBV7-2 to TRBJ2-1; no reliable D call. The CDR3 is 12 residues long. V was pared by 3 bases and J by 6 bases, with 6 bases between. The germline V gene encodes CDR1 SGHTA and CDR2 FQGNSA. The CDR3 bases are TGTGCCAGCAGCTTTCAGGTCAATGAGCAGTTCTTC. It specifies CASSFQVNEQFF.

CDR3 in DNA: TGTGCCAGCAGCAACCTACGACAGGATATTGCGGGGACTGAAGCTTTCTTT. The encoded protein is CASSNLRQDIAGTEAFF. The J gene is TRBJ1-1, the V gene TRBV21-1. TRBV21-1 is a listed pseudogene. The CDR3 runs 17 residues.